This TCR beta chain was profiled in a study of shared clonotypes between healthy human individuals. Background on the study: With ages of 18 to 49, the donors were two women and a few men.

This CDR3 has 15 residues. Germline V gives CDR1 MDHEN, CDR2 SYDVKM. Losses at the gene ends were 7 bases for V and 4 bases for J; bases not matched to a gene: 10. Measured with immunoSEQ multiplex PCR; TCRdb has only the in-frame clones, and not every one. Among approximately 510,000 clones, 79% were seen once, and the ten largest hold 10% to 15%. What was sequenced was PBMCs. This TCR was recovered from a woman in her 40s in good health. Some clones in this sample may be carry-over from other donors' samples. This chain links TRBV28 with TRBJ1-3; 7 bases match TRBD1. The CDR3 coding sequence is TGTGCCAGCACTTCCCTTACAGGGGCAGGAAACACCATATATTTT. Translating gives CASTSLTGAGNTIYF.